This TCR beta chain was sequenced for a study of shared T cell receptors in the human thymus (dated by TCRdb to the early 2020s). As for the study more broadly: The study investigated the way shared, self-reactive T-cell receptor alpha chains are produced in the human thymus.

To note about this clone: What antigen it recognizes has not been identified. Per-base quality was not reported, and no clone a single base away is much larger than it.

The method was the immunoSEQ multiplex PCR assay. TCRdb stores this immuneACCESS table with in-frame sequences only. Part of the clones is absent; in the studies checked, under half of the shortfall reflects unresolved V genes, and no reason is known for the rest. This sample is represented by hundreds of thousands of clones; 70% to 90% of them were singletons. The ten largest clones take up over 0.008% of the sample. The CDR3 sequence holds 11 residues, the cysteine and phenylalanine included. Left in the record is the CDR3 DNA by itself, 33 bases read in frame from the first base. CDR1 MNHEY and CDR2 SMNVEV were looked up in the germline V gene (reference sequence). The junction carries 5 bases between V and J, which are trimmed by 6 bases and 3 bases respectively. A further study also used this sample, focusing on human thymus T cells. That second report states: The donors were immunologically healthy infants in Finland who had open corrective cardiac surgery for congenital heart defects. The thymus tissue came from surgical resects taken out during corrective cardiac surgery. Biased V and J gene segment usage appeared to be present in both thymic and peripheral blood repertoires. The related research reported highly overlapping thymic TCR repertoires among unrelated individuals. The study described the TCR alpha and beta repertoires in fewer than 10 infant thymus samples and a few matching peripheral blood samples. The cohort included more than 5 male and two female infants, with donor ages spanning 7 to 244 days. Thymocytes were released mechanically from tissue and stored at -70 °C as pellets of 10-30 million cells. A QIAsymphony instrument was used to extract genomic DNA from the frozen cell pellets. The immunoSEQ multiplex PCR assay was used to amplify the TCRB and TCRAD loci from a standardized quantity of quality-controlled genomic DNA. The amplicons covered the V(D)J region and were long enough to include the CDR3 and to identify the V and J genes. The amplicons were sequenced on an Illumina platform via the commercial immunoSEQ service. Primer bias and sequencing errors were corrected as previously described, and TCRAD and TCRB definitions were based on the IMGT database. Analysis of the repertoires was done with immunoSEQ Analyzer 3.0 and VDJTools and included basic statistics, V/J segment usage, diversity estimates, rarefaction and pairwise overlap. To estimate diversity, the Chao1, ChaoE, Efron-Thisted, Shannon and inverse Simpson indices were applied, and diversity was also estimated on datasets down-sampled to the smallest sample. For repertoire overlap, CDR3 nucleotide sequence, V gene and J gene had to match strictly, and clustering was done by Jaccard-based multidimensional scaling. On average, thymus samples yielded about 810,000 unique TCRB clonotypes, whereas blood samples yielded 65,000 to 100,000.

The sequence came from a boy under three years old with a congenital heart defect. Donor details come from another sample of the same person, matched by shared clones. The rearranged segments are TRBV27 and TRBJ2-5, with no confidently assigned D gene. The specimen was thymocytes. The nucleotide sequence reads as follows: TGTGCCAGCAGCGACAAAGAGACCCAGTACTTC. The encoded protein is CASSDKETQYF.